Following are 3 T cell receptor beta chains from one sample sequenced in a study of OX40 agonist ivuxolimab in advanced cancers. Produced via immunoSEQ multiplex PCR; TCRdb's table is partial and in-frame only. The repertoire consists of tens of thousands of clones, with about 90% occurring once and the leading ten covering around half. The sample consisted of CD4+ or CD8+ T cells sorted from blood, taken in a trial of the OX40 agonist ivuxolimab. All receptors derive from an adult with an advanced solid tumor such as melanoma, head and neck, liver or kidney cancer.

This chain connects TRBV10-2 to TRBJ1-4, with D tentatively TRBD1 (6 bases). The CDR3 is 14 amino acids. Trimming took 2 bases from V and 8 from J, leaving 12 bases between them. Germline CDR1 is WSHSY and CDR2 is SAAADI. The CDR3: CASSEGGGREKLFF. CDR3 bases: TGCGCCAGCAGTGAGGGGGGGGGCCGGGAAAAACTGTTTTTT.

The J gene is TRBJ2-4, the V gene TRBV19; unclear D gene. Trimming shortened V by 3 bases and J by 5 bases, and 5 bases separated the two germline ends. This CDR3 is 12 amino acids long. Looked up from germline, CDR1 is LNHDA and CDR2 is SQIVND (reference sequence). CDR3 coding DNA: TGTGCCAGTAGTATTGCGGAAAACATTCAGTACTTC. Amino acids: CASSIAENIQYF.

The rearrangement joins TRBV19 to TRBJ1-2; 8 nucleotides line up with TRBD1. The V gene's germline CDR1 is LNHDA and CDR2 SQIVND (reference sequence). CDR3 size: 14 residues. J lost 6 bases, V lost 10 bases, and 13 bases had no gene match. The CDR3 sequence: CATTPGGDYHGYTF. CDR3 coding DNA: TGTGCCACCACGCCAGGGGGCGATTATCATGGCTACACCTTC. Together with reference TRBV19 and TRBJ1-2, the CDR3 gives the full variable domain: DGGITQSPKYLFRKEGQNVTLSCEQNLNHDAMYWYRQDPGQGLRLIYYSQIVNDFQKGDIAEGYSVSREKKESFPLTVTSAQKNPTAFYLCATTPGGDYHGYTFGSGTRLTVV.